The 18 T cell receptor beta chains presented below share a single source sample, sequenced in a study of cytomegalovirus exposure and HLA in healthy donors. Vbeta (60) and Jbeta (13) primers were used in the PCR. The method was immunoSEQ multiplex PCR; TCRdb's version includes in-frame clones alone and lacks a portion of them. The sample records 160,000 or so clones, around three quarters being singletons. Sequenced sample: PBMCs. The receptors shown here come from a woman between 40 and 55 years old in good health and CMV-seronegative.

Comments on this clone: The junction does not match germline at one end; this may be a read error. The chain carries TRBV11-1 and TRBJ2-1, with 10 nucleotides matching TRBD2. This CDR3 spans 14 amino acids. CDR1 SGHAT and CDR2 FQDESV come from the germline V gene (reference sequence). The CDR3 here is CASSLAGVYNEQFF. In nucleotides, the CDR3 is TGTGCCAGCAGCCTAGCGGGAGTTTACAATGAGCAGTTCTTC.

The V gene is TRBV2, the J gene TRBJ2-1, with TRBD2 matching over 13 bases. Trimming cost V 5 bases and J 8 bases; bases outside gene matches: 9. The CDR3 spans 16 residues. CDR1 is SNHLY, CDR2 FYNNEI, per germline. CDR3 DNA: TGTGCCAGCAGTCAGGGACTAGCGGGATTCGCGGATGAGCAGTTCTTC. This sequence encodes CASSQGLAGFADEQFF. The full variable domain, completed using reference TRBV2 and TRBJ2-1, is EPEVTQTPSHQVTQMGQEVILRCVPISNHLYFYWYRQILGQKVEFLVSFYNNEISEKSEIFDDQFSVERPDGSNFTLKIRSTKLEDSAMYFCASSQGLAGFADEQFFGPGTRLTVL.

The chain recombines TRBV11-3 with TRBJ2-7, with a weak D call TRBD1 (5 bases). The CDR3 contains 13 residues. CDR1 and CDR2 (germline): SGHNT, YENEEA. V was trimmed by 5 bases and J by 2 bases, leaving 10 bases between them. The CDR3 is CASSATDPYEQYF. The DNA for the CDR3 is TGTGCCAGCAGCGCGACAGACCCCTACGAGCAGTACTTC.

The gene calls are TRBV27 and TRBJ1-2; perhaps TRBD1 as D (5 bases). This CDR3 has 16 residues. Trimming removed 8 bases at V and 2 bases at J, with 21 bases between. Looked up from germline, CDR1 is MNHEY and CDR2 is SMNVEV (reference sequence). The CDR3: CASANIYEGLNYGYTF. CDR3 DNA: TGTGCCAGCGCGAACATCTATGAGGGACTGAACTATGGCTACACCTTC.

This clone was counted a few times. This CDR3 is also generated by other DNA sequences in the sample. The rearrangement uses TRBV30 and TRBJ2-1; 11 bases align to TRBD2. V lost 2 bases, J lost 6 bases, and 0 bases stayed unmatched. The length of the CDR3 is 13 residues. CDR1 is GTSNPN and CDR2 is SVGIG in the germline V gene (reference sequence). The CDR3 region is CAWSLAGGNEQFF. For the CDR3, the DNA is TGTGCCTGGAGTCTAGCGGGAGGCAATGAGCAGTTCTTC. Combining the CDR3 with reference TRBV30 and TRBJ2-1 gives the whole variable domain SQTIHQWPATLVQPVGSPLSLECTVEGTSNPNLYWYRQAAGRGLQLLFYSVGIGQISSEVPQNLSASRPQDRQFILSSKKLLLSDSGFYLCAWSLAGGNEQFFGPGTRLTVL.

This clone appeared a single time. The rearrangement uses TRBV5-8 and TRBJ1-5; D might be TRBD1 (6 bases). Germline V gives CDR1 SGHTS, CDR2 YDEGEE. The CDR3 spans 15 residues. Trimming stripped 0 bases from V and 6 bases from J, with 13 bases between. The CDR3 reads CASSLEAGASQPQHF. The CDR3 DNA is TGTGCCAGCAGCTTGGAGGCAGGGGCGAGTCAGCCCCAGCATTTT.

The chain employs TRBV5-1 and TRBJ1-2, with D possibly being TRBD1 (6 bases). The CDR3 length is 13 residues. Germline V gives CDR1 SGHRS, CDR2 YFSETQ. The V end was cut by 3 bases, the J end by 6 bases, with 12 bases between. The CDR3 reads CASSSQGRDGYTF. In nucleotides, the CDR3 is TGCGCCAGCAGCTCACAGGGTAGGGATGGCTACACCTTC.

This chain connects TRBV9 to TRBJ1-1; 7 positions match TRBD1. CDR3 size: 13 residues. Germline CDR1 reads SGDLS; CDR2 reads YYNGEE. V shed 0 bases, J shed 6 bases, and the junction held 2 bases outside the gene matches. As DNA, the CDR3 is TGTGCCAGCAGCGTAGGAGGGGGCCCTGAAGCTTTCTTT. Its protein is CASSVGGGPEAFF.

V gene TRBV13 combines with J gene TRBJ2-3; possible D gene TRBD2, 6 bases. The CDR3 is made up of 13 amino acids. In germline, CDR1 is PRHDT, CDR2 FYEKMQ (reference sequence). The V gene lost 1 base and the J gene lost 10 bases, with 12 bases spanning the gap. The chain's CDR3 is CASSLERTGAQYF. In DNA, the CDR3 is TGTGCCAGCAGCTTAGAGCGGACGGGAGCGCAGTATTTT.

This clone was seen more than once but under ten times. The chain links TRBV9 to TRBJ2-1, with 10 bases that match TRBD1. The CDR3 length is 21 residues. Per the germline V gene, CDR1 is SGDLS and CDR2 is YYNGEE. After removal of 3 bases from V and 0 bases from J, the junction contained 18 bases not matched to a gene. The CDR3 loop reads CASSGTGTGVDGLSSYNEQFF. The DNA of the CDR3 is TGTGCCAGCAGCGGAACCGGGACAGGGGTTGACGGGTTGAGCTCCTACAATGAGCAGTTCTTC.

V usage is TRBV2 and J usage is TRBJ1-1; no reliable D call. V was cut by 6 bases and J by 1 base, with 12 bases left in between. Germline CDR1 SNHLY, CDR2 FYNNEI. CDR3 size: 14 residues. CDR3 nucleotides: TGTGCCAGCAGAAGGGAGGAGCGGAACACTGAAGCTTTCTTT. Its protein is CASRREERNTEAFF.

The CDR3: CASRGGQSETQYF. The CDR3 bases are TGTGCCAGCCGGGGGGGGCAATCGGAGACCCAGTACTTC. The chain has TRBV28 and TRBJ2-5; 8 bases line up with TRBD2. This CDR3 spans 13 amino acids. The J segment lost 5 bases and the V segment lost 8 bases, leaving 7 bases of the junction unmatched. Germline V lookup: CDR1 MDHEN, CDR2 SYDVKM.

The V gene is TRBV6-6, the J gene TRBJ1-2; 10 nucleotides agree with TRBD1. This CDR3 comprises 15 residues. J was trimmed by 6 bases and V by 5 bases; bases with no gene match: 9. In germline, CDR1 is MNHNY, CDR2 SVGAGI (reference sequence). The CDR3 loop reads CASSRRQGADNGYTF. Written as DNA, the CDR3 is TGTGCCAGCAGTCGCAGACAGGGGGCAGATAATGGCTACACCTTC.

This clone appeared once. V gene TRBV18 combines with J gene TRBJ2-3; D might be TRBD2 (5 bases). The CDR3 totals 16 residues. Germline CDR1 KGHSH, CDR2 LQKENI. V was trimmed by 0 bases and J by 2 bases, leaving 12 bases between them. The CDR3 here is CASSPPGSGYTDTQYF. In DNA, the CDR3 is TGTGCCAGCTCACCACCGGGCAGCGGCTACACAGATACGCAGTATTTT.

The V and J genes are TRBV15 and TRBJ2-1; tentative D call: TRBD2 (5 bases). The CDR3 covers 14 residues. The germline V gene has CDR1 LNHNV and CDR2 YYDKDF (reference sequence). Trimming removed 3 bases at V and 13 bases at J, with 19 bases between. CDR3 amino acids: CATSREAPPSSQFF. As DNA, the CDR3 is TGTGCCACCAGCAGGGAGGCGCCGCCCTCATCCCAGTTCTTC.

The rearrangement links TRBV29-1 to TRBJ2-7; D is unresolved. This CDR3 spans 11 amino acids. From germline, CDR1 is SQVTM and CDR2 ANQGSEA. The V gene lost 5 bases and the J gene lost 3 bases, with 8 bases spanning the gap. This chain's CDR3 is CSVRTVYEQYF. In DNA form, the CDR3 reads TGCAGCGTTCGCACTGTCTACGAGCAGTACTTC.

This clone was picked up one time. This chain uses TRBV5-4 with TRBJ2-2; TRBD2 aligns across 7 bases. Germline values: CDR1 SGHNT, CDR2 YYREEE (reference sequence). This CDR3 has 15 residues. Trimming at V came to 0 bases and at J to 6 bases, leaving 5 bases not matched to a gene. CDR3 in amino acids: CASSLERGRAGELFF. CDR3 nucleotide sequence: TGTGCCAGCAGCTTGGAGCGGGGAAGGGCCGGGGAGCTGTTTTTT.

The chain couples TRBV2 to TRBJ2-5, with a weak D call TRBD1 (6 bases). Germline values: CDR1 SNHLY, CDR2 FYNNEI. Trimming cost V 7 bases and J 5 bases, with 8 bases left between them. CDR3 length: 11 residues. CDR3 amino acids: CASKGEETQYF. The CDR3, as DNA: TGTGCCAGCAAGGGGGAGGAGACCCAGTACTTC. Variable domain in full (rest from reference TRBV2 and TRBJ2-5): EPEVTQTPSHQVTQMGQEVILRCVPISNHLYFYWYRQILGQKVEFLVSFYNNEISEKSEIFDDQFSVERPDGSNFTLKIRSTKLEDSAMYFCASKGEETQYFGPGTRLLVL.